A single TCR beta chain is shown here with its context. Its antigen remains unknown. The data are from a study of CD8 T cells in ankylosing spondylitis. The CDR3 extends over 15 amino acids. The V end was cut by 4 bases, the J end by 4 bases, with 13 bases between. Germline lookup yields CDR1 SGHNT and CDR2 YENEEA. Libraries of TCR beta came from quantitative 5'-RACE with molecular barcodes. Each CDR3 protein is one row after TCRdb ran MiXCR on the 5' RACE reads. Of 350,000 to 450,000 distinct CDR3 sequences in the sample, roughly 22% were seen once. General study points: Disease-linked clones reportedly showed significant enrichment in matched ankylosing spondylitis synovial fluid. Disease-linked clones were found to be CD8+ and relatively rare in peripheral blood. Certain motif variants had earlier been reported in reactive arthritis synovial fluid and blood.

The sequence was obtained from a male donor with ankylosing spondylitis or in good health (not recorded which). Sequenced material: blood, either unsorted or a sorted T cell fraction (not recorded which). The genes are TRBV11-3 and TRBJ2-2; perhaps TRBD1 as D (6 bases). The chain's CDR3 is CASSSRTESTGELFF. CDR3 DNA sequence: TGTGCCAGCAGCTCGCGGACAGAGAGCACCGGGGAGCTGTTTTTT.